These 22 T cell receptor beta chains originate from one sample sequenced in a study of shared clonotypes between healthy human individuals. Method: immunoSEQ multiplex PCR; TCRdb's copy keeps in-frame clones and lacks some. The sample gives roughly 2 million clones, 95% of which show up once; 0.1% to 0.15% is in the top ten. The sample comprised naive CD4+ T cells sorted from blood. The subset is: CD45RA+ positively selected. The receptors shown here come from a man aged 18 to 29 in good health.

The chain links TRBV5-1 to TRBJ2-1; the match to TRBD2 covers 13 bases. V shed 3 bases, J shed 2 bases, and the junction held 8 bases outside the gene matches. The length of the CDR3 is 18 residues. Germline CDR1 and CDR2: SGHRS and YFSETQ. The CDR3 here is CASSSSRLAGGPYNEQFF. CDR3 nucleotides: TGCGCCAGCAGCTCCTCGCGACTAGCGGGAGGTCCCTACAATGAGCAGTTCTTC.

J is TRBJ2-1 and V is TRBV5-1, with D unclear. The CDR3 covers 12 residues. The germline gives CDR1 SGHRS, CDR2 YFSETQ. V lost 4 bases and J 8 bases, leaving 10 bases between the germline ends. CDR3 nucleotide sequence: TGCGCCAGCAGCACGCCAGGCGATGAGCAGTTCTTC. Translated: CASSTPGDEQFF.

The rearrangement links TRBV10-3 to TRBJ2-6, with D perhaps TRBD1 (6 bases). Trimming took 9 bases from V and 0 from J, leaving 12 bases between them. The CDR3 totals 15 residues. Germline V gives CDR1 ENHRY, CDR2 SYGVKD. CDR3 in amino acids: CAILTGISGANVLTF. DNA for the CDR3: TGTGCCATTTTGACAGGAATCTCTGGGGCCAACGTCCTGACTTTC.

V and J are TRBV2 and TRBJ2-3, with D possibly TRBD2 on 6 matching bases. Germline V gene sequence: CDR1 SNHLY, CDR2 FYNNEI. The CDR3 is made up of 21 amino acids. V was shortened by 0 bases and J by 4 bases, with 29 bases between the two germline ends. CDR3 loop: CASSEALPGLTQLWVSDTQYF. CDR3 DNA: TGTGCCAGCAGTGAAGCGCTTCCGGGACTTACCCAACTCTGGGTTTCAGATACGCAGTATTTT.

V gene TRBV7-9 combines with J gene TRBJ1-5, with 10 positions matching TRBD1. This CDR3 spans 15 amino acids. V gave up 8 bases and J gave up 3 bases; unmatched junction bases: 7. Germline V gene data show CDR1 as SEHNR and CDR2 as FQNEAQ (reference sequence). CDR3 coding DNA: TGTGCCAGCGAACCGGGACAGGGGAACAATCAGCCCCAGCATTTT. Translating gives CASEPGQGNNQPQHF.

As concerns this clone: The sample contains more than one DNA sequence encoding this CDR3. J is TRBJ2-7 and V is TRBV7-3, with D possibly TRBD2 on 6 matching bases. V lost 2 bases, J lost 0 bases, and 8 bases lay in between. CDR3 length equals 14 residues. CDR1 is SGHTA, CDR2 FQGTGA, per germline. CDR3 nucleotide sequence: TGTGCCAGCAGCTTAGGAGGGCCCTCCTACGAGCAGTACTTC. Translation gives CASSLGGPSYEQYF.

The chain carries TRBV5-4 and TRBJ2-1, with 7 bases aligning to TRBD2. Per germline, CDR1 SGHNT and CDR2 YYREEE (reference sequence). This CDR3 spans 12 amino acids. J lost 12 bases, V lost 4 bases, and 7 bases had no gene match. The CDR3 DNA follows: TGTGCCAGCAGCCCGGGTGGGGGGGTGCAGTTCTTC. Amino acid sequence: CASSPGGGVQFF.

This clone appeared a single time. The V call is TRBV4-2, the J call TRBJ2-7, with D possibly matching TRBD2 (6 bases). The CDR3 consists of 14 residues. Germline V gives CDR1 LGHNA, CDR2 YNFKEQ. V was clipped by 2 bases and J by 5 bases, with 13 bases between them. Here the CDR3 DNA reads TGTGCCAGCAGCCAACAGCCGACTAGTCACGAGCAGTACTTC. Its protein product is CASSQQPTSHEQYF.

The rearrangement links TRBV2 to TRBJ2-5; a possible D gene is TRBD2 (6 bases). V shed 6 bases and J shed 0 bases, with 14 bases lying between them. Germline V gene lookup returns CDR1 SNHLY and CDR2 FYNNEI. The CDR3 is 15 residues long. CDR3 DNA sequence: TGTGCCAGCAGGACCAGCGGGTCGTACCAAGAGACCCAGTACTTC. Residues: CASRTSGSYQETQYF.

This clone was picked up a small number of times. The CDR3 here is CASSMGQLAQPQHF. CDR3 DNA: TGTGCCAGTAGTATGGGACAGTTGGCTCAGCCCCAGCATTTT. The chain joins TRBV19 to TRBJ1-5, with 7 bases that match TRBD1. After removal of 3 bases from V and 6 bases from J, the junction contained 5 bases not matched to a gene. This CDR3 region has 14 residues. The germline V gene has CDR1 LNHDA and CDR2 SQIVND (reference sequence).

Only a few counts were recorded for this clone. The chain carries TRBV18 and TRBJ1-5; D might be TRBD1 (5 bases). Trimming left V 3 bases short and J 7 bases short, with 10 bases between. The germline V gene has CDR1 KGHSH and CDR2 LQKENI. This CDR3 is 13 amino acids long. CDR3 region: CASSPQKGQPQHF. CDR3 DNA: TGTGCCAGCTCACCTCAGAAGGGGCAGCCCCAGCATTTT.

This chain joins TRBV5-1 and TRBJ2-2; TRBD1 matches 8 bases. This CDR3 is built from 18 residues. The V and J ends lost 0 bases and 4 bases, in that order; junction bases with no gene match: 11. Germline-derived CDR1 and CDR2 are SGHRS and YFSETQ. Here the CDR3 reads CASSLGVSGTGGTGELFF. The CDR3 DNA sequence: TGCGCCAGCAGCTTGGGGGTTAGTGGGACAGGCGGCACCGGGGAGCTGTTTTTT.

The CDR3 DNA reads as TGTGCCAGCAGTGCAGTAGCGGGAGCATCCTACGAGCAGTACTTC. As protein: CASSAVAGASYEQYF. The chain recombines TRBV6-5 with TRBJ2-7; 9 bases are shared with TRBD2. CDR1 and CDR2 from the germline V gene are MNHEY and SVGAGI. This CDR3 spans 15 amino acids. V shed 5 bases, J shed 1 base, and the junction held 6 bases outside the gene matches.

V usage is TRBV7-9 and J usage is TRBJ2-2, with D possibly TRBD2 on 5 matching bases. V lost 5 bases and J lost 5, with 18 bases in between. This CDR3 contains 16 residues. CDR1 is SEHNR, CDR2 FQNEAQ, per germline (reference sequence). CDR3 loop: CASSPGPGRRTGELFF. DNA for the CDR3: TGTGCCAGCAGCCCTGGACCCGGGCGGAGGACCGGGGAGCTGTTTTTT.

CDR3 bases: TGCGCCAGCAGCTGGGGACAGAGTAATGAAAAACTGTTTTTT. Its protein is CASSWGQSNEKLFF. This sequence joins TRBV5-1 and TRBJ1-4; TRBD1 matches at 7 bases. CDR1 is SGHRS and CDR2 is YFSETQ in the germline V gene. There are 14 residues in the CDR3. Trimming removed 3 bases from V and 4 bases from J; junction bases left unmatched: 3. The full variable domain, rest sourced from reference TRBV5-1 and TRBJ1-4, is KAGVTQTPRYLIKTRGQQVTLSCSPISGHRSVSWYQQTPGQGLQFLFEYFSETQRNKGNFPGRFSGRQFSNSRSEMNVSTLELGDSALYLCASSWGQSNEKLFFGSGTQLSVL.

The chain couples TRBV19 to TRBJ1-6; no firm D call. The germline gives CDR1 LNHDA, CDR2 SQIVND (reference sequence). V lost 5 bases and J 7 bases, leaving 12 bases between the germline ends. The CDR3 length is 14 residues. The CDR3 DNA follows: TGTGCCAGTAGTTGGGAAGAGGCGAATTCACCCCTCCACTTT. This codes for CASSWEEANSPLHF.

CDR3 residues: CASSSGTSGGWQETQYF. The CDR3 DNA reads TGTGCCAGCAGCTCCGGGACTAGCGGGGGATGGCAAGAGACCCAGTACTTC. This chain links TRBV11-3 with TRBJ2-5; 14 bases map to TRBD2. CDR3 length equals 17 residues. The germline gives CDR1 SGHNT, CDR2 YENEEA. Trimming cost V 4 bases and J 2 bases; bases outside gene matches: 6.

Remarks on this clone: Other DNA variants within this sample encode the same CDR3. The CDR3 protein is CASSSGLAGVADTQYF. The CDR3 DNA follows: TGTGCCAGCAGCTCGGGACTAGCGGGAGTTGCAGATACGCAGTATTTT. The J gene is TRBJ2-3, the V gene TRBV5-4, with 14 positions matching TRBD2. Germline values: CDR1 SGHNT, CDR2 YYREEE (reference sequence). The CDR3 is 16 amino acids. Trimming took 3 bases from V and 4 from J; bases not matched to a gene: 4. The variable domain in full, completed from reference TRBV5-4 and TRBJ2-3, reads ETGVTQSPTHLIKTRGQQVTLRCSSQSGHNTVSWYQQALGQGPQFIFQYYREEENGRGNFPPRFSGLQFPNYSSELNVNALELDDSALYLCASSSGLAGVADTQYFGPGTRLTVL.

The V gene is TRBV2, the J gene TRBJ2-7; 11 nucleotides align to TRBD2. CDR1 and CDR2 from the germline V gene are SNHLY and FYNNEI. CDR3 size: 15 residues. V lost 7 bases to trimming and J lost 3 bases; unmatched junction nucleotides: 8. CDR3 in amino acids: CASTALAGGLYEQYF. CDR3 sequence (DNA): TGTGCCAGCACCGCCCTAGCGGGAGGACTCTACGAGCAGTACTTC. Full variable domain (rest looked up from reference TRBV2 and TRBJ2-7): EPEVTQTPSHQVTQMGQEVILRCVPISNHLYFYWYRQILGQKVEFLVSFYNNEISEKSEIFDDQFSVERPDGSNFTLKIRSTKLEDSAMYFCASTALAGGLYEQYFGPGTRLTVT.

This rearrangement joins TRBV28 to TRBJ1-5; 8 bases line up with TRBD1. Germline loops: CDR1 MDHEN, CDR2 SYDVKM. The CDR3 sequence is 16 residues long. V was pared by 5 bases and J by 9 bases, with 15 bases of the junction left unmatched. The CDR3 DNA reads TGTGCCAGCAGTAATCCGGGACAGGCCGCCCTAGGGCCCCAGCATTTT. Translation gives CASSNPGQAALGPQHF.

V is TRBV7-2 and J is TRBJ2-5; TRBD1 matches at 7 bases. Losses at the gene ends were 6 bases for V and 5 bases for J; bases not matched to a gene: 12. The CDR3 has 15 amino acids. Germline-derived CDR1 and CDR2 are SGHTA and FQGNSA. DNA for the CDR3: TGTGCCAGCAGTTCGATGAGGGGGCAAAGGGAGACCCAGTACTTC. Translating it yields CASSSMRGQRETQYF.

The chain carries TRBV5-1 and TRBJ1-2; 9 positions agree with TRBD1. J gave up 3 bases and V 0 bases, and 18 bases lay outside the gene matches. Germline CDR1 SGHRS, CDR2 YFSETQ. The CDR3 length is 20 residues. The CDR3 region is CASSLAPFGTGPVQDYGYTF. The CDR3 region has the DNA TGCGCCAGCAGCTTGGCGCCGTTCGGGACAGGGCCTGTTCAAGACTATGGCTACACCTTC.